These T cell receptor beta chains were read from a single sample in a study of spatial heterogeneity in lung cancer. MiXCR, applied by TCRdb to the 5' RACE reads, yields one record per CDR3 protein. The data hold more than 2,500 distinct CDR3 sequences, with roughly 7% observed a single time. The sample in question was normal lung tissue next to the tumor, obtained at surgery. The receptors were sampled from a male donor with early-stage non-small cell lung cancer. CDR3s include the opening cysteine and the closing phenylalanine or tryptophan.

v_gene: TRBV4-2
j_gene: TRBJ1-5
CDR3aa: CASSQTGNQPQHF

v_gene: TRBV4-2
j_gene: TRBJ1-1
CDR3aa: CASSLRTGTTISGTEAFF

v_gene: TRBV12-3/TRBV12-4
j_gene: TRBJ2-1
CDR3aa: CASSLRREGAEQFF

v_gene: TRBV19
j_gene: TRBJ1-5
CDR3aa: CASIQTGPMSNQPQHF

v_gene: TRBV29-1
j_gene: TRBJ2-7
CDR3aa: CSVARGYEQYF

v_gene: TRBV28
j_gene: TRBJ2-3
CDR3aa: CASSVAGRSDTQYF

v_gene: TRBV6-2/TRBV6-3
j_gene: TRBJ2-1
CDR3aa: CASSFRGLAGVVYNEQFF

v_gene: TRBV7-3
j_gene: TRBJ2-2
CDR3aa: CASSLEGSGGPTGELFF

v_gene: TRBV7-9
j_gene: TRBJ1-2
CDR3aa: CASSTRGDSGYGYTF

v_gene: TRBV7-9
j_gene: TRBJ2-5
CDR3aa: CASSSVGAVETQYF

v_gene: TRBV5-5
j_gene: TRBJ2-3
CDR3aa: CASSLRGGRSSTDTQYF

v_gene: TRBV6-1
j_gene: TRBJ2-3
CDR3aa: CASSEEGGALDTQYF

v_gene: TRBV28
j_gene: TRBJ1-3
CDR3aa: CASSLRQRSGNTIYF

v_gene: TRBV4-3
j_gene: TRBJ1-1
CDR3aa: CASSQVAGNTEAFF

v_gene: TRBV30
j_gene: TRBJ1-2
CDR3aa: CAWEDRGQGYTF

v_gene: TRBV12-3/TRBV12-4
j_gene: TRBJ2-1
CDR3aa: CASSFRLAGGNEQFF

v_gene: TRBV7-2
j_gene: TRBJ2-7
CDR3aa: CASSVILTGTGGRYEQYF

v_gene: TRBV15
j_gene: TRBJ2-2
CDR3aa: CATSRGFQGQELFF

v_gene: TRBV29-1
j_gene: TRBJ1-4
CDR3aa: CSAGGADEKLFF

v_gene: TRBV4-3
j_gene: TRBJ1-6
CDR3aa: CASSQDYVLGTYNSPLHF

v_gene: TRBV16
j_gene: TRBJ1-1
CDR3aa: CASSQSENTEAFF

v_gene: TRBV7-8
j_gene: TRBJ1-2
CDR3aa: CASSLGSAANYGYTF

v_gene: TRBV29-1
j_gene: TRBJ1-1
CDR3aa: CSGNQGKDTEAFF

v_gene: TRBV3-1
j_gene: TRBJ2-7
CDR3aa: CASSQVGDIYEQYF

v_gene: TRBV11-2
j_gene: TRBJ2-3
CDR3aa: CASSFYTDTQYF

v_gene: TRBV6-5
j_gene: TRBJ1-4
CDR3aa: CASSPLALGEKLFF

v_gene: TRBV7-9
j_gene: TRBJ2-1
CDR3aa: CASSSGTASYNEQFF

v_gene: TRBV5-1
j_gene: TRBJ1-5
CDR3aa: CASSLDHPGDQPQHF

v_gene: TRBV20-1
j_gene: TRBJ2-5
CDR3aa: CSARPDRGVETQYF

v_gene: TRBV4-1
j_gene: TRBJ2-3
CDR3aa: CASSGRTSGNTDTQYF

v_gene: TRBV6-2/TRBV6-3
j_gene: TRBJ2-7
CDR3aa: CASSYRDRDEQYF

v_gene: TRBV4-1
j_gene: TRBJ1-5
CDR3aa: CASSRPGQPQHF

v_gene: TRBV20-1
j_gene: TRBJ2-2
CDR3aa: CSARDRIKNTGELFF

v_gene: TRBV10-1
j_gene: TRBJ2-7
CDR3aa: CASSSGQGLEQYF

v_gene: TRBV14
j_gene: TRBJ1-2
CDR3aa: CASSQDHRGPYGYTF

v_gene: TRBV6-6
j_gene: TRBJ1-5
CDR3aa: CASSPGGMAQNSNQPQHF

v_gene: TRBV7-9
j_gene: TRBJ1-1
CDR3aa: CASSRDRAQNTEAFF

v_gene: TRBV7-9
j_gene: TRBJ2-1
CDR3aa: CASSPRTSGYNEQFF

v_gene: TRBV24-1
j_gene: TRBJ2-3
CDR3aa: CATEGQGGTDTQYF

v_gene: TRBV28
j_gene: TRBJ2-5
CDR3aa: CASSSWDGPGDSTQYF

v_gene: TRBV11-2
j_gene: TRBJ2-3
CDR3aa: CASSSPLGGRDTQYF

v_gene: TRBV18
j_gene: TRBJ2-1
CDR3aa: CASSPPSGTAYNEQFF

v_gene: TRBV28
j_gene: TRBJ1-1
CDR3aa: CASGTGTNPLGTEAFF

v_gene: TRBV15
j_gene: TRBJ2-3
CDR3aa: CATSRDGPKYTQYF

v_gene: TRBV7-9
j_gene: TRBJ2-5
CDR3aa: CASSLLGQGQETQYF

v_gene: TRBV7-2
j_gene: TRBJ2-1
CDR3aa: CASSLGTEYNEQFF

v_gene: TRBV15
j_gene: TRBJ2-1
CDR3aa: CATSRDRDSYNEQFF

v_gene: TRBV14
j_gene: TRBJ2-7
CDR3aa: CASSQGYGGTYEQYF